This TCR beta chain was sequenced for a study of blood T cells in healthy people across ages. Using a J-beta primer mix together with a sample-barcoded 5' primer, a second PCR was run for 7 to 11 cycles. TCRdb itself ran the 5' RACE reads through MiXCR, one entry per CDR3 protein. The data show some 1.5 million distinct CDR3 sequences, with 28% seen just once and roughly 8% held by the top ten. The CDR3 contains 15 residues. V trimming: 5 bases; J trimming: 3 bases; junction bases outside the gene matches: 6. The germline CDR1 and CDR2 sequences are DFQATT and SNEGSKA (reference sequence). Sequencing used blood. This receptor was identified in a woman aged 30 to 39 in good health. The chain combines TRBV20-1 with TRBJ2-7; 14 nucleotides align to TRBD2. CDR3 DNA: TGCAGTGCTGGAGGGACTAGCGGGGGCTTCTACGAGCAGTACTTC. Residues: CSAGGTSGGFYEQYF.